This is a list of T cell receptor beta chains from one sample in a study of monozygotic twins with inflammatory bowel disease. TCRdb re-called the 5' RACE reads and catalogs CDR3 proteins one per entry, DNA excluded. The sample totals 190,000 or so distinct CDR3 sequences. The sample taken for sequencing was blood. The receptors derive from a human donor with ulcerative colitis or Crohn's disease, or a healthy co-twin of an affected twin (not recorded which). CDR3s include the opening cysteine and the closing phenylalanine or tryptophan. Fields, in order: V gene, J gene, CDR3 protein.

V: TRBV5-4
J: TRBJ2-5
CDR3: CASSGGLEETQYF

V: TRBV5-4
J: TRBJ2-1
CDR3: CASSRLASYNEQFF

V: TRBV12-3/TRBV12-4
J: TRBJ1-5
CDR3: CASSLRGPGKPQHF

V: TRBV6-1
J: TRBJ2-3
CDR3: CASMRGVSDTQYF

V: TRBV20-1
J: TRBJ2-1
CDR3: CSAGLAGGREQFF

V: TRBV7-3
J: TRBJ1-1
CDR3: CASSLGGAGDTEAFF

V: TRBV3-1
J: TRBJ1-1
CDR3: CASSLREVGTEAFF

V: TRBV5-5
J: TRBJ2-7
CDR3: CASKVGTAAYEQYF

V: TRBV20-1
J: TRBJ2-5
CDR3: CSATGVQETQYF

V: TRBV6-1
J: TRBJ1-1
CDR3: CASRSTGELGEAFF

V: TRBV29-1
J: TRBJ2-7
CDR3: CSVNGQTTYEQYF

V: TRBV5-5
J: TRBJ1-3
CDR3: CASSPAGARGNTIYF

V: TRBV18
J: TRBJ2-2
CDR3: CASSPPGLAAGTGELFF

V: TRBV9
J: TRBJ1-1
CDR3: CASSVGQGGGNTEAFF

V: TRBV11-2
J: TRBJ1-1
CDR3: CASSHRDGVNTEAFF

V: TRBV6-2/TRBV6-3
J: TRBJ2-3
CDR3: CASRPGAPVDTQYF

V: TRBV4-1
J: TRBJ1-2
CDR3: CASSQTGQGTNGYGYTF

V: TRBV5-1
J: TRBJ2-4
CDR3: CASSSGLAKNIQYF

V: TRBV29-1
J: TRBJ2-7
CDR3: CSVVRQGANEQYF

V: TRBV5-6
J: TRBJ2-7
CDR3: CASSSVGEQYF